Each of the 13 T cell receptor beta chains below was sequenced from the same sample in a study of CD8+CD57+ T cells in acquired aplastic anemia. Whoever was chosen for sequencing had shown CD8+CD57+ cell expansion by flow cytometry. TCR beta VDJ and CDR3 profiling used genomic DNA as template. TCRdb called the reads again in MiXCR, with one record for every CDR3 protein. The sample records around 430,000 distinct CDR3 sequences, approximately 33% being singletons. The sample taken for sequencing was sorted CD4+, CD8+, or CD8+CD57+ T cells (not recorded which) from PBMCs. The receptors shown here come from a human donor with aplastic anemia.

Only a few counts were recorded for this clonotype. The chain recombines TRBV6-1 with TRBJ1-5; TRBD1 might be the D (5 bases). Germline CDR1 is MNHNS and CDR2 is SASEGT. This CDR3 is 16 amino acids long. Deletions cut 4 bases from V and 0 bases from J, with 13 bases between. As DNA, the CDR3 is TGTGCCAGCAGTGTGGTAGGAGGGGATAGCAATCAGCCCCAGCATTTT. Its translation is CASSVVGGDSNQPQHF.

This chain uses TRBV5-6 with TRBJ2-5; 9 bases map to TRBD1. The length of the CDR3 is 16 residues. In germline, CDR1 is SGHDT, CDR2 YYEEEE. V gave up 1 base and J gave up 5 bases; unmatched junction bases: 9. The CDR3 DNA reads TGTGCCAGCAGCTTGCTCGGGACAGGGAGGTGGGAGACCCAGTACTTC. It codes for CASSLLGTGRWETQYF.

This clonotype was counted many times. CDR3 sequence: CASSSRDPGGGYTF. CDR3 DNA: TGTGCCAGCAGCTCCCGGGACCCCGGGGGTGGCTACACCTTC. V and J are TRBV7-2 and TRBJ1-2, with a possible D match to TRBD1 (5 bases). The CDR3 totals 14 residues. Trimming shortened V by 4 bases and J by 7 bases, and 16 bases separated the two germline ends. Per the germline V gene, CDR1 is SGHTA and CDR2 is FQGNSA. Using reference TRBV7-2 and TRBJ1-2 for the parts outside the CDR3, the full variable domain is GAGVSQSPSNKVTEKGKDVELRCDPISGHTALYWYRQSLGQGLEFLIYFQGNSAPDKSGLPSDRFSAERTGGSVSTLTIQRTQQEDSAVYLCASSSRDPGGGYTFGSGTRLTVV.

The chain links TRBV15 to TRBJ2-7; D could derive from TRBD1 or TRBD2 (5 bases each). CDR3 size: 17 residues. Trimming left V 0 bases short and J 1 base short, with 16 bases between. Germline values: CDR1 LNHNV, CDR2 YYDKDF (reference sequence). Here the CDR3 reads CATSRDDFGTTSYEQYF. CDR3 nucleotide sequence: TGTGCCACCAGCAGAGACGACTTCGGGACGACGTCCTACGAGCAGTACTTC.

Ten or more counts support this clonotype. The chain uses TRBV15 and TRBJ2-3; 8 nucleotides line up with TRBD2. V gave up 0 bases and J gave up 10 bases; unmatched junction bases: 6. Germline lookup yields CDR1 LNHNV and CDR2 YYDKDF (reference sequence). The CDR3 has 14 amino acids. The DNA of the CDR3 is TGTGCCACCAGCAGAGACAAGCGGGAGTTCCCGCAGTATTTT. It encodes CATSRDKREFPQYF.

The rearrangement links TRBV20-1 to TRBJ2-7, with TRBD2 matching 7 bases. This CDR3 contains 17 residues. V dropped 3 bases and J dropped 6; count of bases not matched to a gene: 20. Germline loops: CDR1 DFQATT, CDR2 SNEGSKA (reference sequence). The CDR3 loop is CSASYPTSVDWTSEQYF. CDR3 DNA: TGCAGTGCTAGCTACCCTACTAGCGTAGATTGGACATCCGAGCAGTACTTC.

The chain links TRBV19 to TRBJ2-3; possibly TRBD1 for D (5 bases). The CDR3 has 13 amino acids. With 5 bases removed from V and 11 bases from J, the gap between germline ends came to 17 bases. Germline CDR1 is LNHDA and CDR2 is SQIVND (reference sequence). The CDR3 region has the DNA TGTGCCAGTAGTTCAGGGCGCGGCGATGAGCAGTATTTT. Translation: CASSSGRGDEQYF. The full variable domain, rest sourced from reference TRBV19 and TRBJ2-3, is DGGITQSPKYLFRKEGQNVTLSCEQNLNHDAMYWYRQDPGQGLRLIYYSQIVNDFQKGDIAEGYSVSREKKESFPLTVTSAQKNPTAFYLCASSSGRGDEQYFGPGTRLTVL.

A remark on this clonotype: Because the CDR3 is missing its conserved closing phenylalanine or tryptophan, this is likely a read error. It is unclear where the CDR3 begins or ends on the DNA, so no DNA is shown, and the CDR3 is as TCRdb lists it. This chain connects TRBV29-1 to TRBJ1-1; the D call of TRBD1 is as the table states it, not checked on the DNA. The CDR3 is 9 amino acids long, termini counted. CDR1 and CDR2 from the germline V gene are SQVTM and ANQGSEA. The CDR3 loop reads CSVDLRGNY.

This clonotype has only a few counts. The chain has TRBV20-1 and TRBJ1-1; D is possibly TRBD1 (5 bases). This CDR3 region has 13 residues. Trimming left V 3 bases short and J 1 base short, with 9 bases between. Germline loops: CDR1 DFQATT, CDR2 SNEGSKA (reference sequence). In nucleotides, the CDR3 is TGCAGTGCTAGCAGGGCCTCGAACACTGAAGCTTTCTTT. This gives the protein CSASRASNTEAFF.

This clonotype was found a few times. The CDR3 loop reads CASSPSWLVPGELFF. In DNA, the CDR3 is TGTGCCAGCAGCCCGAGCTGGCTAGTCCCTGGGGAGCTGTTTTTT. The V call is TRBV2, the J call TRBJ2-2; unclear D gene. Looked up from germline, CDR1 is SNHLY and CDR2 is FYNNEI. The CDR3 sequence is 15 residues long. Trimming took off 6 bases at V and 8 bases at J, with 19 bases between the two ends.

V is TRBV25-1 and J is TRBJ2-1, with 10 bases fitting TRBD2. Per germline, CDR1 MGHDK and CDR2 SYGVNS. Trimming cost V 5 bases and J 5 bases; bases outside gene matches: 6. The CDR3 has 15 residues. The CDR3 nucleotides are TGTGCCAGCAGTATACTAGCGGGATCAAACAATGAGCAGTTCTTC. Translated: CASSILAGSNNEQFF.

V and J are TRBV20-1 and TRBJ2-5; D may correspond to TRBD1 or TRBD2 (6 bases each). Looked up from germline, CDR1 is DFQATT and CDR2 is SNEGSKA (reference sequence). The CDR3 is made up of 14 amino acids. V shed 5 bases and J shed 5 bases, with 18 bases lying between them. The CDR3 protein is CSAAGTPRGETQYF. In nucleotides, the CDR3 is TGCAGTGCTGCCGGGACTCCGAGGGGGGAGACCCAGTACTTC.

With respect to this clonotype: It is unclear where the CDR3 begins or ends on the DNA, so no DNA is shown, and the CDR3 is as TCRdb lists it. This rearrangement joins TRBV25-1 to TRBJ1-2; the D call of TRBD1 is as the table states it, not checked on the DNA. The CDR3 sequence runs 21 residues, both termini included. Looked up from germline, CDR1 is MGHDK and CDR2 is SYGVNS. This CDR3 is CASTAVLRWTGELFFGEGYTF.